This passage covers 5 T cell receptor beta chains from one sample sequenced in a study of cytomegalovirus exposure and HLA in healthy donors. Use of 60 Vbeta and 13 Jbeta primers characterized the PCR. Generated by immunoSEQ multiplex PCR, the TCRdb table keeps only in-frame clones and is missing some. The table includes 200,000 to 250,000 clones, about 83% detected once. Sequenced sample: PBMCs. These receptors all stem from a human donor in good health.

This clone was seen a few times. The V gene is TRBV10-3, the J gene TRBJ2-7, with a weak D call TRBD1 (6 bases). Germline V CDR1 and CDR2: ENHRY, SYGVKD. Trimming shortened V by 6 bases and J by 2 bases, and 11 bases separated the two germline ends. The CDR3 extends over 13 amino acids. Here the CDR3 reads CAISNRAPYEQYF. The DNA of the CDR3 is TGTGCCATCAGCAACAGGGCCCCCTACGAGCAGTACTTC.

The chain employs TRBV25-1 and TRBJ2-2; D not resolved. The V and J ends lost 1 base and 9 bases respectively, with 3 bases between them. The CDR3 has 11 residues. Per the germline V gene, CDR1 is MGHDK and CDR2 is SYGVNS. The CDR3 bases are TGTGCCAGCAGTGAATTTAGGGAGCTGTTTTTT. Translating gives CASSEFRELFF.

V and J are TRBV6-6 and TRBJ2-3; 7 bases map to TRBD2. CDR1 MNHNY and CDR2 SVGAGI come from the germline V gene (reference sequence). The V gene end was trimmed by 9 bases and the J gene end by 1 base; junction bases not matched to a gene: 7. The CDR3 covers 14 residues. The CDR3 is CASDRGVGTDTQYF. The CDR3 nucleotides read TGTGCCAGTGACCGGGGGGTGGGCACAGATACGCAGTATTTT.

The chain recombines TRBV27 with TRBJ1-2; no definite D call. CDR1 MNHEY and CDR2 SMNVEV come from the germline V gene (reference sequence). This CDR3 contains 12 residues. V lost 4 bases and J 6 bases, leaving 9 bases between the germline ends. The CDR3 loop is CASSSAGHGYTF. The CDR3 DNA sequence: TGTGCCAGCAGTTCTGCAGGCCATGGCTACACCTTC.

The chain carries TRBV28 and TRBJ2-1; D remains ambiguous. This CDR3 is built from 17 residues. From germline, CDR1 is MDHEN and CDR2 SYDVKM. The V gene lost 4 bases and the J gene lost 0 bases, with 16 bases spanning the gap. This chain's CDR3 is CASSSSPDSRSYNEQFF. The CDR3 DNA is TGTGCCAGCAGTTCCTCCCCTGACTCCCGCTCCTACAATGAGCAGTTCTTC.